This entry lists 17 T cell receptor beta chains sequenced from one sample in a study of blood T cell repertoires in COVID-19. Profiled with immunoSEQ multiplex PCR; TCRdb holds only in-frame clones, not every one. The data show about 140,000 clones, with 84% seen just once and 5.5% held by the top ten. The material sequenced was PBMCs or T cells enriched from blood (not recorded which). Receptors were obtained from a man aged 35 to 55 with acute COVID-19.

This chain uses TRBV10-3 with TRBJ2-7; 8 bases line up with TRBD1. V shed 6 bases and J 0 bases; nucleotides not matched to a gene: 7. The CDR3 is 15 amino acids. Per germline, CDR1 ENHRY and CDR2 SYGVKD. This CDR3 reads CAIRDGTGSSYEQYF. The CDR3 DNA reads TGTGCCATCAGGGATGGGACAGGTAGCTCCTACGAGCAGTACTTC.

V usage is TRBV7-8 and J usage is TRBJ1-3; 8 nucleotides line up with TRBD1. Germline values: CDR1 SGHVS, CDR2 FQNEAQ. J lost 7 bases, V lost 2 bases, and 13 bases had no gene match. This CDR3 has 17 residues. The CDR3 bases are TGTGCCAGCAGCTTACCCATACGACAGGGGACGGGGAACACCATATATTTT. This translates into CASSLPIRQGTGNTIYF.

V gene TRBV7-6 combines with J gene TRBJ2-1; TRBD1 is a possible D gene (6 bases). The germline V gene encodes CDR1 SGHVS and CDR2 FNYEAQ. There are 13 residues in the CDR3. The V and J ends lost 5 bases and 13 bases respectively, with 18 bases between them. The CDR3 DNA reads TGTGCCAGCAGCATGGGGGTGGGGACACCACAGTTCTTC. Residues: CASSMGVGTPQFF.

This clone was found once. The chain uses TRBV6-5 and TRBJ1-3; 8 nucleotides agree with TRBD1. This CDR3 is 15 amino acids long. V dropped 5 bases and J dropped 0; count of bases not matched to a gene: 3. Germline CDR1 reads MNHEY; CDR2 reads SVGAGI. The CDR3 region has the DNA TGTGCCAGCAGTAAGGGACAGGTCTCTGGAAACACCATATATTTT. This sequence encodes CASSKGQVSGNTIYF.

This clone was seen once. The chain has TRBV27 and TRBJ1-1, with TRBD1 matching over 8 bases. Germline lookup yields CDR1 MNHEY and CDR2 SMNVEV (reference sequence). V was clipped by 5 bases and J by 4 bases; unmatched bases: 12. CDR3 size: 16 residues. Here the CDR3 reads CASSRDRRTSSTEAFF. The CDR3 DNA is TGTGCCAGCAGTCGGGACAGGAGGACCTCGAGCACTGAAGCTTTCTTT.

The V gene is TRBV7-9, the J gene TRBJ2-3; 8 bases align to TRBD2. CDR1 is SEHNR and CDR2 is FQNEAQ in the germline V gene (reference sequence). The CDR3 is made up of 10 amino acids. The V segment lost 11 bases and the J segment 5 bases; nucleotides outside the gene matches: 0. The CDR3 loop is CAAGGDTQYF. The CDR3 DNA reads as TGTGCCGCGGGGGGAGATACGCAGTATTTT.

The chain couples TRBV19 to TRBJ1-1; maybe TRBD1 (6 bases). V shed 1 base and J shed 6 bases, with 15 bases lying between them. CDR3 length: 15 amino acids. Germline loops: CDR1 LNHDA, CDR2 SQIVND (reference sequence). CDR3 residues: CASSIAPQGWAEAFF. The CDR3 region has the DNA TGTGCCAGTAGTATAGCCCCACAGGGTTGGGCTGAAGCTTTCTTT.

This chain links TRBV9 with TRBJ1-3, with D possibly TRBD1 on 6 matching bases. The CDR3 loop spans 15 amino acids. Trimming pared 3 bases from V and 7 bases from J, leaving 17 bases between. The V gene's germline CDR1 is SGDLS and CDR2 YYNGEE. CDR3 coding DNA: TGTGCCAGCAGCGCGTACACAGGGTTAGGGAACACCATATATTTT. This encodes CASSAYTGLGNTIYF.

This rearrangement joins TRBV25-1 to TRBJ1-1; a weak D match, TRBD1 (6 bases). Trimming left V 6 bases short and J 7 bases short, with 18 bases between. Germline lookup yields CDR1 MGHDK and CDR2 SYGVNS. The CDR3 is 14 residues long. The CDR3: CASRDSLEFLEAFF. In nucleotides, the CDR3 is TGTGCCAGCAGGGACAGCCTCGAATTCCTTGAAGCTTTCTTT. Supplemented by reference TRBV25-1 and TRBJ1-1, the full variable domain reads EADIYQTPRYLVIGTGKKITLECSQTMGHDKMYWYQQDPGMELHLIHYSYGVNSTEKGDLSSESTVSRIRTEHFPLTLESARPSHTSQYLCASRDSLEFLEAFFGQGTRLTVV.

The chain has TRBV18 and TRBJ1-1; perhaps TRBD1 as D (5 bases). Trimming shortened V by 3 bases and J by 10 bases, and 12 bases separated the two germline ends. CDR3 length: 12 residues. The germline gives CDR1 KGHSH, CDR2 LQKENI. CDR3 nucleotides: TGTGCCAGCTCACCTACGCGGGGGGGAGCTTTCTTT. Amino acid sequence: CASSPTRGGAFF.

In its sample, this clone was seen a few times. The chain has TRBV5-4 and TRBJ2-7, with TRBD1 matching over 8 bases. Trimming cost V 6 bases and J 4 bases; bases outside gene matches: 9. The CDR3 is made up of 14 amino acids. CDR1 is SGHNT and CDR2 is YYREEE in the germline V gene (reference sequence). In DNA, the CDR3 is TGTGCCAGCACGGCGGACAGGGAGCCTTACGAGCAGTACTTC. It is translated as CASTADREPYEQYF. The entire variable domain, with the rest obtained from reference TRBV5-4 and TRBJ2-7, is as follows: ETGVTQSPTHLIKTRGQQVTLRCSSQSGHNTVSWYQQALGQGPQFIFQYYREEENGRGNFPPRFSGLQFPNYSSELNVNALELDDSALYLCASTADREPYEQYFGPGTRLTVT.

The V call is TRBV6-2 or TRBV6-3, the J call TRBJ2-7; 11 nucleotides agree with TRBD1. V was pared by 3 bases and J by 2 bases, with 6 bases of the junction left unmatched. Looked up from germline, CDR1 is MNHEY and CDR2 is SVGEGT. The CDR3 has 16 amino acids. The CDR3: CASSYNRDRGAYEQYF. DNA for the CDR3: TGTGCCAGCAGTTATAACCGGGACAGGGGGGCCTACGAGCAGTACTTC.

The chain uses TRBV7-9 and TRBJ2-1; D is perhaps TRBD2 (6 bases). This CDR3 is 13 amino acids long. V was clipped by 1 base and J by 9 bases, with 10 bases between them. Germline V gene lookup returns CDR1 SEHNR and CDR2 FQNEAQ (reference sequence). The CDR3 sequence is CASSLGGVSEQFF. CDR3 nucleotides: TGTGCCAGCAGCTTAGGGGGGGTTTCTGAGCAGTTCTTC.

CDR3 nucleotides: TGTGCCAGCAGCTCGGGACAGACCTACGAGCAGTACTTC. Its protein is CASSSGQTYEQYF. The V and J genes are TRBV7-2 and TRBJ2-7, with 7 bases lining up with TRBD1. The V and J ends lost 4 bases and 2 bases, in that order; junction bases with no gene match: 2. CDR1 and CDR2 (germline): SGHTA, FQGNSA. The CDR3 contains 13 residues.

CDR3 nucleotide sequence: TGTGCCAGCAGCCAAGGGGTTGGGACAGGGGCCGCCAATGAGCAGTTCTTC. It translates to CASSQGVGTGAANEQFF. The chain employs TRBV3-1 (or the pseudogene TRBV3-2) and TRBJ2-1, with 10 positions matching TRBD1. Germline-derived CDR1 and CDR2 are LGHDT and YNNKEL (reference sequence). The length of the CDR3 is 17 residues. The V segment lost 1 base and the J segment 6 bases; nucleotides outside the gene matches: 9.

CDR3 sequence: CASMTGREAFF. The CDR3 DNA reads as TGCGCCAGCATGACAGGGCGCGAAGCTTTCTTT. The rearrangement uses TRBV5-1 and TRBJ1-1; TRBD1 agrees at 7 bases. V gave up 6 bases and J gave up 8 bases; unmatched junction bases: 4. The CDR3 loop spans 11 amino acids. Germline CDR1 and CDR2: SGHRS and YFSETQ.

The rearrangement links TRBV4-1 to TRBJ1-1; D gene uncertain. Trimming removed 2 bases at V and 4 bases at J, with 11 bases between. Germline V gives CDR1 MGHRA, CDR2 YSYEKL. This CDR3 spans 14 amino acids. CDR3 sequence reads: CASSQSSLGTEAFF. Here the CDR3 DNA reads TGCGCCAGCAGCCAAAGTAGCCTGGGCACTGAAGCTTTCTTT.